The 12 T cell receptor beta chains below come from one sample, sequenced in a study of cytomegalovirus exposure and HLA in healthy donors. PCR was performed using 60 Vbeta and 13 Jbeta primers. Here immunoSEQ multiplex PCR was the method, and the copy in TCRdb shows in-frame clones only, minus some. The table shows over 150,000 clones, with about four fifths occurring only once. The sample was PBMCs. The receptors were sampled from a woman aged 25 to 39 in good health and CMV-seropositive.

CDR3 protein: CASSLRPSGNTIYF. Here the CDR3 DNA reads TGTGCCAGCAGCTTACGTCCCTCTGGAAACACCATATATTTT. The gene calls are TRBV7-2 and TRBJ1-3; D unresolved. Trimming stripped 2 bases from V and 0 bases from J, with 5 bases between. Germline assignment: CDR1 SGHTA and CDR2 FQGNSA. The CDR3 runs 14 residues.

The rearrangement links TRBV27 to TRBJ2-3; 7 bases align to TRBD2. The CDR3 totals 14 residues. After removal of 6 bases from V and 2 bases from J, the junction contained 5 bases not matched to a gene. Per the germline V gene, CDR1 is MNHEY and CDR2 is SMNVEV (reference sequence). The DNA of the CDR3 is TGTGCCAGCAGCCTAGCGGCTTACACAGATACGCAGTATTTT. It codes for CASSLAAYTDTQYF.

This clone was recorded once. The chain combines TRBV2 with TRBJ1-2, with D possibly matching TRBD1 (5 bases). Germline V gene sequence: CDR1 SNHLY, CDR2 FYNNEI. V was cut by 2 bases and J by 6 bases, with 13 bases left in between. The CDR3 is 14 residues long. The CDR3, as DNA: TGTGCCAGCAGTGAAATGGGGGGGAGCCATGGCTACACCTTC. It specifies CASSEMGGSHGYTF.

This clone has only a few counts. V and J are TRBV9 and TRBJ2-7; a possible D gene is TRBD2 (5 bases). V gave up 0 bases and J gave up 3 bases, with 10 bases separating them. CDR1 SGDLS and CDR2 YYNGEE come from the germline V gene. The CDR3 is made up of 14 amino acids. The CDR3, as DNA: TGTGCCAGCAGCGTAGCTCCGGGGAACTACGAGCAGTACTTC. It specifies CASSVAPGNYEQYF.

This chain uses TRBV4-1 with TRBJ2-7, with TRBD2 as a possible D gene (6 bases). This CDR3 contains 13 residues. Germline V lookup: CDR1 MGHRA, CDR2 YSYEKL. The V gene lost 0 bases and the J gene lost 4 bases, with 7 bases spanning the gap. CDR3: CASSQDGGYEQYF. The CDR3 DNA reads TGCGCCAGCAGCCAAGATGGGGGGTACGAGCAGTACTTC.

This sequence joins TRBV6-5 and TRBJ2-4; D is unresolved. Trimming stripped 3 bases from V and 7 bases from J, with 10 bases between. Germline CDR1 MNHEY, CDR2 SVGAGI. This CDR3 contains 13 residues. The CDR3 DNA follows: TGTGCCAGCAGTTATACTCGCCTGAACATTCAGTACTTC. As protein: CASSYTRLNIQYF.

The rearrangement links TRBV5-1 to TRBJ2-7; a possible D gene is TRBD1 (6 bases). The CDR3 has 15 residues. Germline V CDR1 and CDR2: SGHRS, YFSETQ. V lost 4 bases, J lost 3 bases, and 17 bases lay in between. Here the CDR3 DNA reads TGCGCCAGCAGCCCCGGATCCGGGACAAACTACGAGCAGTACTTC. Its translation: CASSPGSGTNYEQYF. The full variable domain, in which reference TRBV5-1 and TRBJ2-7 provide the parts outside the CDR3, is KAGVTQTPRYLIKTRGQQVTLSCSPISGHRSVSWYQQTPGQGLQFLFEYFSETQRNKGNFPGRFSGRQFSNSRSEMNVSTLELGDSALYLCASSPGSGTNYEQYFGPGTRLTVT.

This chain joins TRBV18 and TRBJ2-7; 10 bases are a match to TRBD1. The J segment lost 11 bases and the V segment lost 3 bases, leaving 7 bases of the junction unmatched. The CDR3 extends over 13 amino acids. CDR1 and CDR2 from the germline V gene are KGHSH and LQKENI. Written as DNA, the CDR3 is TGTGCCAGCTCACCCCCGGGACAGGGGTGGAAGTACTTC. This translates into CASSPPGQGWKYF.

This chain joins TRBV4-2 and TRBJ2-2; D is unclear. The CDR3 runs to 13 residues. V was cut by 5 bases and J by 4 bases, with 8 bases left in between. Germline CDR1 is LGHNA and CDR2 is YNFKEQ. The CDR3 loop reads CASSLFGTGELFF. As DNA, the CDR3 is TGTGCCAGCAGCTTGTTCGGCACCGGGGAGCTGTTTTTT.

The chain recombines TRBV15 with TRBJ1-1; a possible D gene is TRBD1 (5 bases). V shed 0 bases and J shed 1 base, with 12 bases lying between them. This CDR3 contains 16 residues. The V gene's germline CDR1 is LNHNV and CDR2 YYDKDF (reference sequence). CDR3 nucleotide sequence: TGTGCCACCAGCAGAGATCGGGGGGTCGGGAACACTGAAGCTTTCTTT. Its translation: CATSRDRGVGNTEAFF.

The chain recombines TRBV10-3 with TRBJ2-1, with 9 bases fitting TRBD1. The CDR3 spans 13 residues. Unmatched junction bases numbered 3, after V lost 8 bases and J lost 4 bases. Germline CDR1 reads ENHRY; CDR2 reads SYGVKD. The CDR3 sequence is CAIGDRVYNEQFF. The CDR3 DNA reads TGTGCCATCGGGGACAGGGTTTACAATGAGCAGTTCTTC.

The chain employs TRBV10-3 and TRBJ2-7, with D tentatively TRBD1 (6 bases). This CDR3 has 14 amino acids. V lost 4 bases and J lost 1, with 11 bases in between. CDR1 is ENHRY, CDR2 SYGVKD, per germline. The CDR3 DNA reads TGTGCCATCAGTGCCGCAGGGGCGTCCTACGAGCAGTACTTC. Translation gives CAISAAGASYEQYF.